The entry below gives a single T cell receptor beta chain sequence along with its context. Original processing notes: It was from reference gene primer amplification that nucleated cell counts were estimated. The assay was immunoSEQ multiplex PCR, and TCRdb's table has in-frame clones only and misses some. V, J and clone size are taken as reported in that table, and D and trimming were inferred from the DNA itself. Here the sample spans 32,000 or so clones, around 87% being singletons. The CDR3 loop spans 13 amino acids. V lost 6 bases to trimming and J lost 0 bases, with 6 bases between them. Germline V gene data show CDR1 as ENHRY and CDR2 as SYGVKD. This sample is part of a study of blood T cell repertoires in COVID-19. The wider study: COVID-19 samples from acute and convalescent phases originated in the United States, Italy and Spain. The cDNA or gDNA used as material had been derived from T cells, B-cell-depleted T cells, or PBMCs.

The rearrangement joins TRBV10-3 to TRBJ1-3; possible D gene TRBD1, 6 bases. The sequence came from a man aged 50-59 years with active or convalescent COVID-19. The sample consisted of peripheral blood. DNA of the CDR3: TGTGCCATCAGGGACAGCTCTGGAAACACCATATATTTT. Encoded protein: CAIRDSSGNTIYF.